Listed below are T cell receptor beta chains from one sample, sequenced in a study of shared clonotypes between healthy human individuals. Produced via immunoSEQ multiplex PCR; TCRdb's table is partial and in-frame only. The data show roughly 680,000 clones, around 77% seen once. Sequenced sample: memory CD4+ T cells sorted from blood. These receptors were taken from a woman in her 30s in good health. The CDR3 runs from the conserved cysteine through the conserved F or W. D genes are given only for firm matches. The listing skips clone size in some rows; elsewhere it reads once, few, many or a size class.

v_call: TRBV4-2; j_call: TRBJ1-3; clone_size: -; d_call: -; cdr3_nt: TGTGCCAGCAGCCAGGGTGAAGGGAACACCATATATTTT; cdr3_aa: CASSQGEGNTIYF
v_call: TRBV28; j_call: TRBJ1-2; clone_size: -; d_call: TRBD1; cdr3_nt: TGTGCCAGCAGCGGGAAGGGGGCTAGGGGTGGCTACACCTTC; cdr3_aa: CASSGKGARGGYTF
v_call: TRBV10-3; j_call: TRBJ2-3; clone_size: -; d_call: TRBD2; cdr3_nt: TGTGCCATCAGGGGAGCGGGAGGTCGCACAGATACGCAGTATTTT; cdr3_aa: CAIRGAGGRTDTQYF
v_call: TRBV19; j_call: TRBJ1-5; clone_size: -; d_call: -; cdr3_nt: TGTGCCAGTAAGTCTGGGCAGGCCCAGTGGAGCAATCAGCCCCAGCATTTT; cdr3_aa: CASKSGQAQWSNQPQHF
v_call: TRBV5-4; j_call: TRBJ1-5; clone_size: -; d_call: -; cdr3_nt: TGTGCCAGCAGCCGAGGCGGCTCGGGCAATCAGCCCCAGCATTTT; cdr3_aa: CASSRGGSGNQPQHF
v_call: TRBV5-1; j_call: TRBJ1-1; clone_size: many; d_call: -; cdr3_nt: TGCGCCAGCAGCTTGGACAGGAACACTGAAGCTTTCTTT; cdr3_aa: CASSLDRNTEAFF
v_call: TRBV2; j_call: TRBJ1-2; clone_size: -; d_call: -; cdr3_nt: TGTGCCAGCAGTGAATTACGGCAGGGCTATGGCTACACCTTC; cdr3_aa: CASSELRQGYGYTF
v_call: TRBV20-1; j_call: TRBJ2-7; clone_size: -; d_call: -; cdr3_nt: TGCAGTGCTGTTGCTCTCTACGAGCAGTACTTC; cdr3_aa: CSAVALYEQYF
v_call: TRBV5-4; j_call: TRBJ2-1; clone_size: -; d_call: -; cdr3_nt: TGTGCCAGCAGCCCCGGGACGGGGACCAATGAGCAGTTCTTC; cdr3_aa: CASSPGTGTNEQFF
v_call: TRBV5-1; j_call: TRBJ2-2; clone_size: once; d_call: TRBD1; cdr3_nt: TGCGCCAGCAGCGGGACAGAATCCGGCGGGGAGCTGTTTTTT; cdr3_aa: CASSGTESGGELFF
v_call: TRBV5-1; j_call: TRBJ2-5; clone_size: -; d_call: -; cdr3_nt: TGCGCCAGCAGCTTGGGGGTCAGCGCCGTCGTACAAGAGACCCAGTACTTC; cdr3_aa: CASSLGVSAVVQETQYF
v_call: TRBV19; j_call: TRBJ2-1; clone_size: -; d_call: -; cdr3_nt: TGTGCCAGCAGCTTAGGAGGACTCTTTAATGAGCAGTTCTTC; cdr3_aa: CASSLGGLFNEQFF
v_call: TRBV6-5; j_call: TRBJ1-5; clone_size: -; d_call: -; cdr3_nt: TGTGCCAGCAGGTACAGGCATGGGGATCAGCCCCAGCATTTT; cdr3_aa: CASRYRHGDQPQHF
v_call: TRBV28; j_call: TRBJ2-7; clone_size: -; d_call: -; cdr3_nt: TGTGCCAGCAGTCAGCAACAAGACCTTGAGGGCGAGCAGTACTTC; cdr3_aa: CASSQQQDLEGEQYF
v_call: TRBV5-1; j_call: TRBJ2-1; clone_size: -; d_call: TRBD2; cdr3_nt: TGCGCCAGTAGGACTAGCGGGAGCTCCTACAATGAGCAGTTCTTC; cdr3_aa: CASRTSGSSYNEQFF
v_call: TRBV7-3; j_call: TRBJ2-1; clone_size: -; d_call: TRBD2; cdr3_nt: TGTGCCAGCAGCTTAAGTAGCGGGAGGGCCGCAAATGAGCAGTTCTTC; cdr3_aa: CASSLSSGRAANEQFF
v_call: TRBV5-1; j_call: TRBJ2-7; clone_size: -; d_call: TRBD2; cdr3_nt: TGCGCCAGCAGCTTGGTTAGCGGGAACGGCTACGAGCAGTACTTC; cdr3_aa: CASSLVSGNGYEQYF
v_call: TRBV5-1; j_call: TRBJ1-4; clone_size: -; d_call: -; cdr3_nt: TGCGCCAGCAGAGGGCGCGTCAACGAAAAACTGTTTTTT; cdr3_aa: CASRGRVNEKLFF
v_call: TRBV5-6; j_call: TRBJ2-6; clone_size: -; d_call: -; cdr3_nt: TGTGCCAGCAGCGTGGGTTTCAGCTCTGGGGCCAACGTCCTGACTTTC; cdr3_aa: CASSVGFSSGANVLTF
v_call: TRBV18; j_call: TRBJ1-1; clone_size: few; d_call: -; cdr3_nt: TGTGCCAGCTCCCTCGGGGAGGGAGTTTACACTGAAGCTTTCTTT; cdr3_aa: CASSLGEGVYTEAFF
v_call: TRBV5-1; j_call: TRBJ2-2; clone_size: -; d_call: TRBD1; cdr3_nt: TGCGCCAGCAGCTTGAAACAGGGGGTAACCGGGGAGCTGTTTTTT; cdr3_aa: CASSLKQGVTGELFF
v_call: TRBV6-5; j_call: TRBJ1-2; clone_size: -; d_call: TRBD1; cdr3_nt: TGTGCCAGCAGTGGGGAGACAGGGGCTTCTGGCTACACCTTC; cdr3_aa: CASSGETGASGYTF
v_call: TRBV28; j_call: TRBJ2-5; clone_size: -; d_call: -; cdr3_nt: TGTGCCAGCAGTGATACTCAAACAGGGACCCAGTACTTC; cdr3_aa: CASSDTQTGTQYF
v_call: TRBV7-3; j_call: TRBJ2-5; clone_size: -; d_call: TRBD2; cdr3_nt: TGTGCCAGCAGCTTAGGGTCTAGCGGGACGGGGACCCAGTACTTC; cdr3_aa: CASSLGSSGTGTQYF
v_call: TRBV29-1; j_call: TRBJ2-5; clone_size: -; d_call: -; cdr3_nt: TGCAGCTCCCGATTCGGGGGCCAGGGAGGAGAGACCCAGTACTTC; cdr3_aa: CSSRFGGQGGETQYF
v_call: TRBV5-1; j_call: TRBJ1-1; clone_size: many; d_call: -; cdr3_nt: TGCGCCAGCAGCTTGGGACAGGTCACTGAAGCTTTCTTT; cdr3_aa: CASSLGQVTEAFF
v_call: TRBV4-1; j_call: TRBJ1-2; clone_size: -; d_call: -; cdr3_nt: TGCGCCAGCAGCCAAGATCGGACCGTTCGGAACTATGGCTACACCTTC; cdr3_aa: CASSQDRTVRNYGYTF
v_call: TRBV14; j_call: TRBJ2-3; clone_size: -; d_call: -; cdr3_nt: TGTGCCAGCAGCCCGTGGAGGGGATCTAGCACAGATACGCAGTATTTT; cdr3_aa: CASSPWRGSSTDTQYF
v_call: TRBV14; j_call: TRBJ2-1; clone_size: -; d_call: TRBD1; cdr3_nt: TGTGCCAGCAGCCGACACTCCGGGACAGTGTCAAATTCCCCCTCATCACGGGAGCAGTTCTTC; cdr3_aa: CASSRHSGTVSNSPSSREQFF
v_call: TRBV27; j_call: TRBJ1-2; clone_size: -; d_call: -; cdr3_nt: TGTGCCAGCAGTTTAAACGGGAATGGCTACACCTTC; cdr3_aa: CASSLNGNGYTF
v_call: TRBV11-2; j_call: TRBJ2-7; clone_size: -; d_call: -; cdr3_nt: TGTGCCAGCAGCCGCGGGAGTCAAGCCAGGGGGCAGTACTTC; cdr3_aa: CASSRGSQARGQYF
v_call: TRBV5-1; j_call: TRBJ2-7; clone_size: -; d_call: -; cdr3_nt: TGCGCCAGCAGCTTGGAGGGGGCGGGAATCTACGAGCAGTACTTC; cdr3_aa: CASSLEGAGIYEQYF
v_call: TRBV30; j_call: TRBJ1-2; clone_size: -; d_call: -; cdr3_nt: TGTGCCTGGAACCCTGAGAGTGGGTATGGCTACACCTTC; cdr3_aa: CAWNPESGYGYTF
v_call: TRBV4-2; j_call: TRBJ2-5; clone_size: -; d_call: TRBD1; cdr3_nt: TGTGCCAGCAGCCAGGGCCGGGGGGCGGACAGGGGTAGAGAGACCCAGTACTTC; cdr3_aa: CASSQGRGADRGRETQYF
v_call: TRBV11-2; j_call: TRBJ2-5; clone_size: -; d_call: TRBD2; cdr3_nt: TGTGCCAGCAGCTTGGGACTAGCGGGCCAAGAGACCCAGTACTTC; cdr3_aa: CASSLGLAGQETQYF
v_call: TRBV7-9; j_call: TRBJ1-1; clone_size: few; d_call: -; cdr3_nt: TGTGCCAGCAGCTCGACAGGTCTGGACACTGAAGCTTTCTTT; cdr3_aa: CASSSTGLDTEAFF
v_call: TRBV28; j_call: TRBJ1-2; clone_size: -; d_call: TRBD1; cdr3_nt: TGTGCCAGCAGTTTCTCAGGGGGCAACTATGGCTACACCTTC; cdr3_aa: CASSFSGGNYGYTF
v_call: TRBV19; j_call: TRBJ1-5; clone_size: many; d_call: -; cdr3_nt: TGTGCCAGTAGTATTGATGGGCAGGTAACGAATCAGCCCCAGCATTTT; cdr3_aa: CASSIDGQVTNQPQHF
v_call: TRBV18; j_call: TRBJ2-3; clone_size: -; d_call: -; cdr3_nt: TGTGCCAGCTCACCCGAGATAGGGGGCACAGATACGCAGTATTTT; cdr3_aa: CASSPEIGGTDTQYF
v_call: TRBV28; j_call: TRBJ2-1; clone_size: -; d_call: -; cdr3_nt: TGTGCCAGCAGTTTAACGAATACCTACAATGAGCAGTTCTTC; cdr3_aa: CASSLTNTYNEQFF
v_call: TRBV7-2; j_call: TRBJ1-4; clone_size: -; d_call: -; cdr3_nt: TGTGCCAGCAGCTTAGGCCGTGTAGGGGGGGAAAAACTGTTTTTT; cdr3_aa: CASSLGRVGGEKLFF
v_call: TRBV4-1; j_call: TRBJ1-1; clone_size: -; d_call: -; cdr3_nt: TGCGCCAGCAGCCAAGATCGCAGGAACACTGAAGCTTTCCAATCAATCGAAGCTTTCTTT; cdr3_aa: CASSQDRRNTEAFQSIEAFF
v_call: TRBV28; j_call: TRBJ2-7; clone_size: few; d_call: TRBD1; cdr3_nt: TGTGCCAGCAGTACCTTGACAGGGGTCTACGAGCAGTACTTC; cdr3_aa: CASSTLTGVYEQYF
v_call: TRBV29-1; j_call: TRBJ1-1; clone_size: -; d_call: -; cdr3_nt: TGCAGCGTACCAAGAGGGGGGGGAATGAACACTGAAGCTTTCTTT; cdr3_aa: CSVPRGGGMNTEAFF
v_call: TRBV27; j_call: TRBJ1-2; clone_size: -; d_call: -; cdr3_nt: TGTGCCAGCAGTTCGCCGGACTACCGTGGTGGCTACACCTTC; cdr3_aa: CASSSPDYRGGYTF
v_call: TRBV28; j_call: TRBJ1-3; clone_size: -; d_call: -; cdr3_nt: TGTGCCAGCTACAGGGATGGAAACACCATATATTTT; cdr3_aa: CASYRDGNTIYF
v_call: TRBV10-2; j_call: TRBJ2-1; clone_size: few; d_call: -; cdr3_nt: TGCGCCAGCCAGAACGGACCCGCCGTTTACAATGAGCAGTTCTTC; cdr3_aa: CASQNGPAVYNEQFF
v_call: TRBV29-1; j_call: TRBJ1-1; clone_size: many; d_call: TRBD1; cdr3_nt: TGCAGCGTTGAGGGACAGGGGATTCCTGAAGCTTTCTTT; cdr3_aa: CSVEGQGIPEAFF
v_call: TRBV19; j_call: TRBJ1-1; clone_size: -; d_call: -; cdr3_nt: TGTGCCAGTAGAGATGGACGTTGGAACACTGAAGCTTTCTTT; cdr3_aa: CASRDGRWNTEAFF
v_call: TRBV6-6; j_call: TRBJ1-5; clone_size: -; d_call: TRBD1; cdr3_nt: TGTGCCAGCAGTTTTAGGACAGGGGAGAGGCAGCCCCAGCATTTT; cdr3_aa: CASSFRTGERQPQHF
v_call: TRBV5-1; j_call: TRBJ2-7; clone_size: -; d_call: -; cdr3_nt: TGCGCCAGCAGACGGCAGGCTAGCTCCTACGAGCAGTACTTC; cdr3_aa: CASRRQASSYEQYF
v_call: TRBV5-1; j_call: TRBJ1-2; clone_size: -; d_call: -; cdr3_nt: TGCGCCAGCAGCTTGGTAGCAGCCCCAGGATATGGCTACACCTTC; cdr3_aa: CASSLVAAPGYGYTF
v_call: TRBV5-4; j_call: TRBJ2-1; clone_size: -; d_call: TRBD2; cdr3_nt: TGTGCCAGCAGCTTGCCTAGCGGGAGACGGTACAATGAGCAGTTCTTC; cdr3_aa: CASSLPSGRRYNEQFF
v_call: TRBV11-2; j_call: TRBJ2-5; clone_size: once; d_call: TRBD1; cdr3_nt: TGTGCCAGCCATAATTCAGGGGGAGAGACCCAGTACTTC; cdr3_aa: CASHNSGGETQYF
v_call: TRBV7-9; j_call: TRBJ1-1; clone_size: -; d_call: TRBD1; cdr3_nt: TGTGCCAGCATGTGGGACAGGGTGCGGAACACTGAAGCTTTCTTT; cdr3_aa: CASMWDRVRNTEAFF
v_call: TRBV4-2; j_call: TRBJ2-1; clone_size: -; d_call: -; cdr3_nt: TGTGCCAGCAGCCAGGGCTTGGGGACGAGCTCCTACAATGAGCAGTTCTTC; cdr3_aa: CASSQGLGTSSYNEQFF
v_call: TRBV2; j_call: TRBJ2-3; clone_size: -; d_call: TRBD1; cdr3_nt: TGTGCCAGCAGTGGACAGGGGGCAGATACGCAGTATTTT; cdr3_aa: CASSGQGADTQYF